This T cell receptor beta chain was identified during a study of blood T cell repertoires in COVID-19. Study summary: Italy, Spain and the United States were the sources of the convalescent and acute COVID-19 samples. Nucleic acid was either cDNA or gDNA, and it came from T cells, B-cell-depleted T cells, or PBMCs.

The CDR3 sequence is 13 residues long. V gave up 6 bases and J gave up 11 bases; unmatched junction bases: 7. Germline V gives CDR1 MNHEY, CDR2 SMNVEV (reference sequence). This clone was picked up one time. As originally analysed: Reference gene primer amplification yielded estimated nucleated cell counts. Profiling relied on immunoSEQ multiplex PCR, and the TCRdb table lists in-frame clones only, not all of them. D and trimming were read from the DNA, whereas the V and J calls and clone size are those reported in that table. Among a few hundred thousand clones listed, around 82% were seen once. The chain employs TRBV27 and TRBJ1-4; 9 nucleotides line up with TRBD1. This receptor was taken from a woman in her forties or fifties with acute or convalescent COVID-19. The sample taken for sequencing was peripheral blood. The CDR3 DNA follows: TGTGCCAGCAGCGACAGGGGGAATCAGAAACTGTTTTTT. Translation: CASSDRGNQKLFF.